The 7 T cell receptor beta chains in this list originate from one sample, sequenced in a study of response to subunit inactivated influenza vaccine (dated by TCRdb to the late 2010s). Libraries were constructed by RT-PCR. Sequencer: Illumina HiSeq 2500. In TCRdb, the public reads were trimmed at Q25 with fastp and aligned with MiXCR, with productive beta chains retained. Each CDR3 protein gets just one entry, which takes the most common genes and DNA from the rows behind it. This sample is represented by approximately 680,000 distinct CDR3 sequences; 15% to 18% of them were singletons. Roughly 10% of the sample is held by the ten biggest clonotypes. The source was PBMCs from blood, collected 11 to 12 days after vaccination. These receptor sequences come from a man between 50 and 59 years old who received an inactivated influenza vaccine. Donor details come from another sample of the same person, matched by shared clones.

V is TRBV18 and J is TRBJ2-2; D is undetermined. Looked up from germline, CDR1 is KGHSH and CDR2 is LQKENI. The CDR3 has 17 amino acids. With 4 bases removed from V and 0 bases from J, the gap between germline ends came to 15 bases. CDR3 nucleotides: TGTGCCAGCTCACAACCACGAGGTGGGACGAACACCGGGGAGCTGTTTTTT. It is translated as CASSQPRGGTNTGELFF.

CDR3 sequence: CASSLGREAGNEQFF. CDR3 nucleotide sequence: TGTGCCAGCTCCCTTGGAAGGGAAGCGGGTAATGAGCAGTTCTTC. J is TRBJ2-1 and V is TRBV18; D may be TRBD2 (6 bases). In germline, CDR1 is KGHSH, CDR2 LQKENI. The CDR3 sequence is 15 residues long. Trimming pared 6 bases from V and 7 bases from J, leaving 19 bases between. The variable domain in full, completed from reference TRBV18 and TRBJ2-1, reads NAGVMQNPRHLVRRRGQEARLRCSPMKGHSHVYWYRQLPEEGLKFMVYLQKENIIDESGMPKERFSAEFPKEGPSILRIQQVVRGDSAAYFCASSLGREAGNEQFFGPGTRLTVL.

This clonotype has more than one count but fewer than ten. The rearrangement joins TRBV5-6 to TRBJ2-7, with 10 nucleotides matching TRBD2. The J segment lost 1 base and the V segment lost 7 bases, leaving 11 bases of the junction unmatched. This CDR3 is built from 16 residues. CDR1 is SGHDT, CDR2 YYEEEE, per germline. This CDR3 is CASAYLSGLASYEQYF. The DNA of the CDR3 is TGTGCCAGCGCCTACCTATCGGGACTAGCGTCCTACGAGCAGTACTTC.

Ten or more counts support this clonotype. This sequence joins TRBV28 and TRBJ1-2; D not resolved. This CDR3 is 17 amino acids long. Germline V gene lookup returns CDR1 MDHEN and CDR2 SYDVKM. The germline V and J ends were trimmed by 6 bases and 0 bases, with 20 bases remaining between them. The CDR3 region is CASSPPPMATPNYGYTF. The DNA of the CDR3 is TGTGCCAGCAGCCCTCCACCTATGGCAACCCCTAACTATGGCTACACCTTC.

CDR3 DNA sequence: TGCGCCGACTCAAAGGACAGGAAGGACCAAGAGACCCAGTACTTC. This codes for CADSKDRKDQETQYF. The rearrangement uses TRBV10-1 and TRBJ2-5; 7 nucleotides line up with TRBD1. Germline trimming cut 11 bases from V and 0 bases from J; bases unmatched to any gene: 12. Germline CDR1 reads WNHNN; CDR2 reads SYGVQD (reference sequence). CDR3 size: 15 residues.

The chain has TRBV12-3 or TRBV12-4 and TRBJ2-1; no clear D gene. V lost 2 bases and J lost 2, with 7 bases in between. This CDR3 comprises 14 residues. The CDR3 loop is CASSLNRAYNEQFF. The CDR3 DNA sequence: TGTGCCAGCAGTTTAAATCGGGCCTACAATGAGCAGTTCTTC.

V is TRBV20-1 and J is TRBJ1-1, with D tentatively TRBD1 (6 bases). Trimming took off 6 bases at V and 5 bases at J, with 13 bases between the two ends. The V gene's germline CDR1 is DFQATT and CDR2 SNEGSKA (reference sequence). The CDR3 has 12 residues. CDR3 residues: CSARLTGTEAFF. CDR3 nucleotides: TGCAGTGCACGATTAACAGGGACTGAAGCTTTCTTT.